These 3 T cell receptor beta chains came from one sample sequenced in a study of cytomegalovirus exposure and HLA in healthy donors. Profiling relied on immunoSEQ multiplex PCR, and the TCRdb table lists in-frame clones only, not all of them. This table holds 170,000 or so clones, 85% found once. Material: PBMCs. These receptor sequences come from a man between 18 and 29 years old in good health and CMV-seropositive.

The genes are TRBV19 and TRBJ1-1; TRBD1 agrees at 8 bases. CDR1 is LNHDA and CDR2 is SQIVND in the germline V gene (reference sequence). This CDR3 comprises 15 residues. With V trimmed by 3 bases and J by 7 bases, 10 bases remained unmatched. The CDR3 loop is CASSILPDRVSEAFF. CDR3 in DNA: TGTGCCAGTAGTATTCTACCGGACAGGGTCAGTGAAGCTTTCTTT.

This chain links TRBV28 with TRBJ2-3; 8 bases line up with TRBD2. Unmatched junction bases numbered 5, after V lost 5 bases and J lost 1 base. CDR1 is MDHEN, CDR2 SYDVKM, per germline. CDR3 length: 15 residues. CDR3 amino acids: CASSTSGAGTDTQYF. CDR3 bases: TGTGCCAGCAGTACTAGCGGTGCTGGCACAGATACGCAGTATTTT.

The CDR3 is CASSYSGATAPGYTF. The CDR3 DNA follows: TGTGCCAGCAGTTACTCGGGGGCGACAGCTCCTGGCTACACCTTC. This chain uses TRBV6-6 with TRBJ1-2; D is perhaps TRBD1 (6 bases). V lost 0 bases and J 7 bases, leaving 15 bases between the germline ends. CDR3 size: 15 residues. Germline V gives CDR1 MNHNY, CDR2 SVGAGI (reference sequence).